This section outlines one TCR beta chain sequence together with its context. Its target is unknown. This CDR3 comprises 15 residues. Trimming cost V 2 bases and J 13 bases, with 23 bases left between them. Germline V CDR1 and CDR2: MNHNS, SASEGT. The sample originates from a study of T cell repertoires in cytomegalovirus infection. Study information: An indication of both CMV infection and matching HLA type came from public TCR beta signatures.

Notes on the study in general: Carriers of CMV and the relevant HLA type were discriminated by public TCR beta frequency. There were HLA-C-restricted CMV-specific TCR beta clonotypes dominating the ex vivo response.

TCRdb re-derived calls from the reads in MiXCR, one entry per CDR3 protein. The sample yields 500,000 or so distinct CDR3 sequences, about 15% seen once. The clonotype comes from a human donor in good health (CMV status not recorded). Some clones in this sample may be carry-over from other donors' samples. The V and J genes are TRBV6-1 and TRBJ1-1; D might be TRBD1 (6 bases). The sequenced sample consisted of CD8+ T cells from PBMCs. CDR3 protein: CASSERGDLLLEGFF. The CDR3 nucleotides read TGTGCCAGCAGTGAAAGGGGGGACCTGTTATTGGAGGGTTTCTTT.